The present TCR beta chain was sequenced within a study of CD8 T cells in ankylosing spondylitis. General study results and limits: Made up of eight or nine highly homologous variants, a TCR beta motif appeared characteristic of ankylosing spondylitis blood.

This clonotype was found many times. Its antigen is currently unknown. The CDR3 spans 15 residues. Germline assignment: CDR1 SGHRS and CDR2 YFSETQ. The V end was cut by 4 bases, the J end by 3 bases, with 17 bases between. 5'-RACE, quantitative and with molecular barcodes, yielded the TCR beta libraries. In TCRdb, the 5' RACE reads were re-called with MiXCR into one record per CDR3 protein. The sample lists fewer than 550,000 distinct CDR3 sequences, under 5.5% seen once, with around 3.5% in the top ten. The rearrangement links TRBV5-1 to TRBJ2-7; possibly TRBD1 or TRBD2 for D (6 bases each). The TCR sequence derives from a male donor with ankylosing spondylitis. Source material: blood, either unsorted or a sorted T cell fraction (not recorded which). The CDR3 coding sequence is TGCGCCAGCAGCCTACAGACAGGAGGGTTCTACGAGCAGTACTTC. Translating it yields CASSLQTGGFYEQYF.